This TCR beta chain was captured by sequencing in a study of blood T cell repertoires in COVID-19. Study overall: There were acute and convalescent COVID-19 samples, and they came from the United States, Italy and Spain.

The protocol was immunoSEQ multiplex PCR, while the TCRdb copy is restricted to in-frame clones and leaves out a portion. The table includes 200,000 to 300,000 clones, roughly 84% detected once. The CDR3 consists of 14 residues. Trimming at V came to 2 bases and at J to 7 bases, leaving 2 bases not matched to a gene. Germline values: CDR1 SEHNR, CDR2 FQNEAQ (reference sequence). The material sequenced was peripheral blood. The chain carries TRBV7-9 and TRBJ2-1, with 10 bases identical to TRBD2. The source is a woman between 40 and 55 years old who had recovered from COVID-19. The CDR3 DNA is TGTGCCAGCAGCTTAAGCGGGGGGGCTAATGAGCAGTTCTTC. Protein: CASSLSGGANEQFF.